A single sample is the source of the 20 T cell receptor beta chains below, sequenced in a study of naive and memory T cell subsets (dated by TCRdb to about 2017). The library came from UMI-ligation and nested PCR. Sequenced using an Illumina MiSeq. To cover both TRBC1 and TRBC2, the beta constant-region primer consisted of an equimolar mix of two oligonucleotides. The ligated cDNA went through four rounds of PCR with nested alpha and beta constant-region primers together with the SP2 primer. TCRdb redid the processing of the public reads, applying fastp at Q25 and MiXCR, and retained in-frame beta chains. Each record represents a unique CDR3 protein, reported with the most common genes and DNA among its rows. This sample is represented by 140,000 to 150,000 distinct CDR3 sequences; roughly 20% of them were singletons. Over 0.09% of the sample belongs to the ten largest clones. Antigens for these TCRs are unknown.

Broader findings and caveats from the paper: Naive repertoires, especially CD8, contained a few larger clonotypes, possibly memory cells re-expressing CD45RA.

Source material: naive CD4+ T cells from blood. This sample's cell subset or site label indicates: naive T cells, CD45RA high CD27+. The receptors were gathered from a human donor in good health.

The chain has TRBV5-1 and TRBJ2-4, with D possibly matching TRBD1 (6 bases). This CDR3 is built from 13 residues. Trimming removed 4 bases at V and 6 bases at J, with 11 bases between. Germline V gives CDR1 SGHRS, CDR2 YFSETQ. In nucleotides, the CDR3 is TGCGCCAGCAGCCGGACAGAGAGAAACATTCAGTACTTC. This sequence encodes CASSRTERNIQYF.

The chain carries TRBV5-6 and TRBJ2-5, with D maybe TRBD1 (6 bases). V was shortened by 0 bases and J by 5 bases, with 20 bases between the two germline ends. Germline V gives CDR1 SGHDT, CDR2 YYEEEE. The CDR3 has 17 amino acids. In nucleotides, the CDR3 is TGTGCCAGCAGCTTGGGGCAGGGGTCAACGACGAGTGAGACCCAGTACTTC. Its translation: CASSLGQGSTTSETQYF.

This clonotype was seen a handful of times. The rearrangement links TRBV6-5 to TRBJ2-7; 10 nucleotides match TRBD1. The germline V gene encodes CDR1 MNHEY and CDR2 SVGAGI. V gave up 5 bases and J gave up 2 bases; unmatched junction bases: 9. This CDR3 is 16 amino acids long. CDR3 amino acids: CASSLPRGQGAYEQYF. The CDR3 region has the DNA TGTGCCAGCAGTCTTCCACGTGGACAGGGGGCCTACGAGCAGTACTTC.

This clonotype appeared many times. The CDR3 DNA reads TGTGCCAGCAGCCTGAGCGGCAGCTCCTACGAGCAGTACTTC. Its protein product is CASSLSGSSYEQYF. This chain connects TRBV12-3 or TRBV12-4 to TRBJ2-7, with D possibly matching TRBD2 (5 bases). CDR3 size: 14 residues. Trimming pared 6 bases from V and 0 bases from J, leaving 12 bases between.

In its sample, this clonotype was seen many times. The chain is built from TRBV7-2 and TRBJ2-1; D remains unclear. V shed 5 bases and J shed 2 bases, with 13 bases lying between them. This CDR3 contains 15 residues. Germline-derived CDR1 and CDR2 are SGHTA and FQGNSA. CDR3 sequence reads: CASSLSRPPYNEQFF. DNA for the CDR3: TGTGCCAGCAGCCTCTCCCGACCACCCTACAATGAGCAGTTCTTC.

CDR3 sequence reads: CAWSGRTEAFF. The CDR3 nucleotides read TGTGCCTGGAGTGGGAGAACTGAAGCTTTCTTT. The rearrangement joins TRBV30 to TRBJ1-1; D is unclear. V shed 1 base and J shed 5 bases, with 5 bases lying between them. CDR1 is GTSNPN, CDR2 SVGIG, per germline (reference sequence). The CDR3 runs to 11 residues.

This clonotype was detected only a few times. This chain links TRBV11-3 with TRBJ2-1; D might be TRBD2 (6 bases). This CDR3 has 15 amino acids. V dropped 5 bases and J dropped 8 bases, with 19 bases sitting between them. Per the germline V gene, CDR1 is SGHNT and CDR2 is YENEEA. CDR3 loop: CASSPTSQRTHEQFF. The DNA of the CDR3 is TGTGCCAGCAGCCCCACTAGCCAAAGGACCCATGAGCAGTTCTTC.

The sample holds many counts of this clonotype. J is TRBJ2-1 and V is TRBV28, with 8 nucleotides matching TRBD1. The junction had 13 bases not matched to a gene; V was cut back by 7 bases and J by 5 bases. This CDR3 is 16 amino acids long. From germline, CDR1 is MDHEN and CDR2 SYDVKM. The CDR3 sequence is CASIEPLGQGNNEQFF. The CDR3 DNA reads TGTGCCAGCATCGAACCGCTAGGACAGGGAAACAATGAGCAGTTCTTC.

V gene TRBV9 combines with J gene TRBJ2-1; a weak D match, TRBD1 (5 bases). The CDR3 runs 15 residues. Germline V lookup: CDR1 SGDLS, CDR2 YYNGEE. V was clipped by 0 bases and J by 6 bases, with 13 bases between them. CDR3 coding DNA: TGTGCCAGCAGCGTAGTACCCGACAGTTTCAATGAGCAGTTCTTC. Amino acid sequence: CASSVVPDSFNEQFF. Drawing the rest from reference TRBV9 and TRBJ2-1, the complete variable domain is DSGVTQTPKHLITATGQRVTLRCSPRSGDLSVYWYQQSLDQGLQFLIQYYNGEERAKGNILERFSAQQFPDLHSELNLSSLELGDSALYFCASSVVPDSFNEQFFGPGTRLTVL.

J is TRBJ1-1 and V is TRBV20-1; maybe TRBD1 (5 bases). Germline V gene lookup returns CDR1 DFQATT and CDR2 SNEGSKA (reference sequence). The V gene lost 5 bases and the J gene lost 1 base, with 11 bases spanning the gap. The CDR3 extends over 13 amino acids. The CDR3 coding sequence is TGCAGTGCTCGACGAGACAGGAACACTGAAGCTTTCTTT. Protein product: CSARRDRNTEAFF.

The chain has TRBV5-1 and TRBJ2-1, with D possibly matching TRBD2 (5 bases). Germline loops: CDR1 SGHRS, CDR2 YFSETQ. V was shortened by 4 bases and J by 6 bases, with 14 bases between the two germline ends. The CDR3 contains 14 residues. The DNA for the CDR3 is TGCGCCAGCAGCGCGGACTTTACGATCAATGAGCAGTTCTTC. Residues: CASSADFTINEQFF.

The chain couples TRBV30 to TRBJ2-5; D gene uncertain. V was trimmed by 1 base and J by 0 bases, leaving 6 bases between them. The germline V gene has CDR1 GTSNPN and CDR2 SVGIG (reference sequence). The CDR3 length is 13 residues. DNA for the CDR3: TGTGCCTGGAGTGGGGCCCACCAAGAGACCCAGTACTTC. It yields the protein CAWSGAHQETQYF.

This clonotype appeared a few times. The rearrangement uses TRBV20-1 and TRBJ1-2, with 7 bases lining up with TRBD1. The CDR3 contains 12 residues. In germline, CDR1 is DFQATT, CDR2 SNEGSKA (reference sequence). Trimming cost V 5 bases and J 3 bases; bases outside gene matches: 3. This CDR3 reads CSAFDRDYGYTF. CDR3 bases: TGCAGTGCTTTCGACAGGGACTATGGCTACACCTTC.

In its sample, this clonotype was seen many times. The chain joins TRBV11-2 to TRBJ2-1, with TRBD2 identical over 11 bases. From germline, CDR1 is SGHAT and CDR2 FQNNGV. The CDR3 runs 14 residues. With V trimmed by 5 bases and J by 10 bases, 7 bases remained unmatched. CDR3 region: CASSKTSGRGEQFF. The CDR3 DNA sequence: TGTGCCAGCAGCAAAACTAGCGGGAGAGGGGAGCAGTTCTTC.

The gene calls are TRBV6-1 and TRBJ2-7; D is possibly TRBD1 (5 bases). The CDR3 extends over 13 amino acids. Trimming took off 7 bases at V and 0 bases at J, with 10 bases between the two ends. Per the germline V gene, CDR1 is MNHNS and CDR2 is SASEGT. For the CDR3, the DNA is TGTGCCAGCACCTTAACAGGCTCCTACGAGCAGTACTTC. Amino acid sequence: CASTLTGSYEQYF.

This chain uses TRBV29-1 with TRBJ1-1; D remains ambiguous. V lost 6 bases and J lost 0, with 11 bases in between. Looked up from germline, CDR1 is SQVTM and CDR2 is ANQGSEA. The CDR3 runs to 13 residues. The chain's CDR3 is CSVMAVMNTEAFF. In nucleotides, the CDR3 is TGCAGCGTGATGGCAGTTATGAACACTGAAGCTTTCTTT.

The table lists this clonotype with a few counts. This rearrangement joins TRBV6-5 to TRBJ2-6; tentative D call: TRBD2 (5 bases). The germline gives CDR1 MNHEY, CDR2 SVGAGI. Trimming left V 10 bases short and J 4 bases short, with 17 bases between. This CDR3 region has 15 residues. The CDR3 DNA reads TGTGCCACCACGCGATTGCGGGTAGGGGCCAACGTCCTGACTTTC. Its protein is CATTRLRVGANVLTF.

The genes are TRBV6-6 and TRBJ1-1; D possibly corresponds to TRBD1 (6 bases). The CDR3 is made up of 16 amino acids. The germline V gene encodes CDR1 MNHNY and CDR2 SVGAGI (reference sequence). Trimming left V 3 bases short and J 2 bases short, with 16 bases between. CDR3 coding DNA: TGTGCCAGCAGTTATTTATACAGGGAAAGAAACACTGAAGCTTTCTTT. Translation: CASSYLYRERNTEAFF.

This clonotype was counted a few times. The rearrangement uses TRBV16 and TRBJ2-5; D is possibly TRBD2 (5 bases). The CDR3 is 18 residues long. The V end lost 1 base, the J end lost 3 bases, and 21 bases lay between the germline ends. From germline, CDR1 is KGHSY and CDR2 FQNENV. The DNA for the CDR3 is TGTGCCAGCAGCCAATTGCTGGAGAGAGCGGAAGCTAAAGAGACCCAGTACTTC. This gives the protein CASSQLLERAEAKETQYF.

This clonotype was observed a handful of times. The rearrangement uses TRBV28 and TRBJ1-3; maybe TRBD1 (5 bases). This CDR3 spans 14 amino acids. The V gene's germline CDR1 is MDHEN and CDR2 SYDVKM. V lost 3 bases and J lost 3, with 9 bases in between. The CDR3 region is CASSFRGRGNTIYF. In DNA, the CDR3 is TGTGCCAGCAGTTTTAGGGGCCGTGGAAACACCATATATTTT.